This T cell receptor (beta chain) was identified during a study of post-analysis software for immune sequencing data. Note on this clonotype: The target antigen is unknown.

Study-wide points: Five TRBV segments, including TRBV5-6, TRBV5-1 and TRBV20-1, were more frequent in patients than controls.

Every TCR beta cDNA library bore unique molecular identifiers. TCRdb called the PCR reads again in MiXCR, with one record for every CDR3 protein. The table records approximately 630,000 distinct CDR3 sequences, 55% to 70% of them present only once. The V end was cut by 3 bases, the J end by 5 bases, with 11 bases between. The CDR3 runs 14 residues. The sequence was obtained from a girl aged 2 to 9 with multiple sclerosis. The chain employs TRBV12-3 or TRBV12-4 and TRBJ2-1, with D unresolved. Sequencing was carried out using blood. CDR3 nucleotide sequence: TGTGCCAGCAGTTTTGCAGGCGGAGACAATGAGCAGTTCTTC. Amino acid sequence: CASSFAGGDNEQFF.